This T cell receptor (beta chain) appears in the sequencing data of a study of blood T cell repertoires in COVID-19. Looking at the study overall: Samples representing acute and convalescent COVID-19 were sourced from the United States, Italy and Spain. Sources were T cells, B-cell-depleted T cells, or PBMCs; the material itself was cDNA or gDNA.

On this clone itself: Relative to the germline gene, one junction end is altered; a read error may explain this.

As processed by the authors: Nucleated cell counts were estimated from reference gene primer amplification. Measured with immunoSEQ multiplex PCR; TCRdb has only the in-frame clones, and not every one. V and J calls and clone size follow that table, whereas D and trimming were derived from the DNA. The table shows tens of thousands of clones, with around nine tenths occurring only once. Sequencing was performed on peripheral blood. This TCR came from a man between 50 and 59 years old with acute or convalescent COVID-19.

CDR3 protein: CASSPLGTGSSEQYF. CDR3 bases: TGTGCCAGCAGCCCCCTCGGGACAGGGTCCTCCGAGCAGTACTTC. The chain combines TRBV9 with TRBJ2-7; the match to TRBD1 covers 9 bases. The CDR3 has 15 amino acids. Looked up from germline, CDR1 is SGDLS and CDR2 is YYNGEE.